The rows below give T cell receptor beta chains drawn from one sample of a study of blood T cell repertoires in COVID-19. Method: immunoSEQ multiplex PCR; TCRdb's copy keeps in-frame clones and lacks some. The data show 470,000 or so clones, 70% to 90% seen once. The sample was PBMCs or T cells enriched from blood (not recorded which). All receptors derive from a woman between 18 and 29 years old with acute COVID-19. CDR3s include the opening cysteine and the closing phenylalanine or tryptophan. A D gene is named only where the DNA matches it firmly. Only part of the rows carry a size: once, few, many, or a class if the clone is expanded.

J	V	size	D	CDR3	DNA
TRBJ2-7	TRBV4-2	.	.	CASSANGENYEQYF	TGTGCCAGCAGCGCCAACGGGGAGAACTACGAGCAGTACTTC
TRBJ1-4	TRBV27	.	.	CASRNAGTNEKLFF	TGTGCCAGCAGAAACGCGGGAACTAATGAAAAACTGTTTTTT
TRBJ1-3	TRBV6-6	.	.	CASRDSLSGNTIYF	TGTGCCAGCAGGGACAGTCTCTCTGGAAACACCATATATTTT
TRBJ2-7	TRBV10-3	.	.	CAIGLNSYEQYF	TGTGCCATCGGGCTAAACTCCTACGAGCAGTACTTC
TRBJ1-1	TRBV7-3	.	TRBD1	CASSPTGVDTEAFF	TGTGCCAGCAGCCCCACAGGGGTGGACACTGAAGCTTTCTTT
TRBJ1-6	TRBV11-2	once	.	CASSLSANSPLHF	TGTGCCAGCAGCTTATCAGCGAATTCACCCCTCCACTTT
TRBJ2-5	TRBV7-2	once	TRBD1	CASSRDRVGTQYF	TGTGCCAGCAGCAGGGACAGGGTCGGGACCCAGTACTTC
TRBJ2-7	TRBV5-1	.	TRBD1	CASSLDLDRGSYEQYF	TGCGCCAGCAGCTTGGATCTGGACAGGGGTTCCTACGAGCAGTACTTC
TRBJ2-5	TRBV12-3/TRBV12-4	.	.	CASSFEETQYF	TGTGCCAGCAGTTTCGAAGAGACCCAGTACTTC
TRBJ1-4	TRBV3-1/TRBV3-2	.	.	CASSQDSGRLQEKLFF	TGTGCCAGCAGCCAAGATTCTGGCAGGTTGCAGGAAAAACTGTTTTTT
TRBJ1-3	TRBV18	.	.	CASSPFDRTSGNTIYF	TGTGCCAGCTCACCCTTCGACAGGACCTCTGGAAACACCATATATTTT
TRBJ2-5	TRBV2	.	TRBD1	CASSLTGQGPGETQYF	TGTGCCAGCAGCTTGACTGGACAGGGGCCGGGTGAGACCCAGTACTTC
TRBJ2-7	TRBV5-6	.	.	CASSLSDNTGTYEQYF	TGTGCCAGCAGCTTGAGCGACAATACAGGAACCTACGAGCAGTACTTC
TRBJ1-1	TRBV28	.	.	CASSSRGTVNTEAFF	TGTGCCAGCAGTTCGAGGGGGACGGTGAACACTGAAGCTTTCTTT
TRBJ2-1	TRBV5-1	.	TRBD1	CASSLAGQGIAYNEQFF	TGCGCCAGCAGCTTGGCCGGACAGGGGATCGCATACAATGAGCAGTTCTTC
TRBJ2-2	TRBV19	.	TRBD1	CASSVQGASNTGELFF	TGTGCCAGTAGTGTACAGGGGGCCTCGAACACCGGGGAGCTGTTTTTT
TRBJ1-2	TRBV5-1	.	TRBD1	CASSSSGTDNLLNGYTF	TGCGCCAGCAGCTCCTCCGGGACAGATAACCTTCTCAATGGCTACACCTTC
TRBJ2-7	TRBV5-1	.	.	CASTVDSSSYEQYF	TGCGCCAGCACCGTGGACAGCAGCTCCTACGAGCAGTACTTC
TRBJ2-3	TRBV19	.	.	CASSIVGGADTQYF	TGTGCCAGTAGTATAGTGGGAGGAGCAGATACGCAGTATTTT
TRBJ2-7	TRBV7-9	few	.	CASSLGSRQLDYEQYF	TGTGCCAGCAGCTTAGGCTCGCGACAACTCGATTACGAGCAGTACTTC
TRBJ2-6	TRBV27	few	TRBD1	CASSLWTGGSSGANVLTF	TGTGCCAGCAGTTTATGGACAGGGGGATCCTCTGGGGCCAACGTCCTGACTTTC
TRBJ1-6	TRBV6-5	.	.	CASTRGTSPLHF	TGTGCCAGCACCAGGGGAACCTCACCCCTCCACTTT
TRBJ1-1	TRBV10-2	.	.	CASTWHRNTEAFF	TGCGCCAGCACGTGGCATCGGAACACTGAAGCTTTCTTT
TRBJ2-3	TRBV29-1	.	TRBD2	CSVEGAAGEGDTQYF	TGCAGCGTTGAAGGAGCTGCGGGAGAGGGGGATACGCAGTATTTT
TRBJ1-2	TRBV27	once	.	CASSRRGFDYGYTF	TGTGCCAGCAGCCGAAGGGGGTTTGACTATGGCTACACCTTC
TRBJ2-1	TRBV24-1	.	TRBD1	CATSDVPGGAPRALYNEQFF	TGTGCCACCAGTGATGTGCCAGGGGGCGCGCCTCGGGCTCTTTACAATGAGCAGTTCTTC
TRBJ1-4	TRBV18	.	TRBD1	CASSRDRGYDEKLFF	TGTGCCAGCTCACGGGACAGGGGGTATGATGAAAAACTGTTTTTT
TRBJ1-1	TRBV19	.	.	CATLGQGLSEAFF	TGTGCCACCTTAGGGCAGGGATTGTCTGAAGCTTTCTTT
TRBJ1-1	TRBV7-9	.	.	CASSLALQGSTEAFF	TGTGCCAGCAGCTTAGCTTTGCAGGGGAGTACTGAAGCTTTCTTT
TRBJ2-7	TRBV3-1/TRBV3-2	.	TRBD2	CASSLGLAGGGHGYEQYF	TGTGCCAGCAGCTTGGGACTAGCGGGAGGTGGCCACGGCTACGAGCAGTACTTC
TRBJ1-4	TRBV29-1	once	.	CSVVSATNEKLFF	TGCAGCGTTGTGTCGGCAACTAATGAAAAACTGTTTTTT
TRBJ1-6	TRBV30	.	.	CAWSPVSRSPLHF	TGTGCCTGGAGTCCGGTCTCACGCTCACCCCTCCACTTT
TRBJ1-2	TRBV7-9	.	TRBD1	CASSLGAGTGFGYTF	TGTGCCAGCAGCTTAGGCGCCGGGACAGGATTTGGCTACACCTTC